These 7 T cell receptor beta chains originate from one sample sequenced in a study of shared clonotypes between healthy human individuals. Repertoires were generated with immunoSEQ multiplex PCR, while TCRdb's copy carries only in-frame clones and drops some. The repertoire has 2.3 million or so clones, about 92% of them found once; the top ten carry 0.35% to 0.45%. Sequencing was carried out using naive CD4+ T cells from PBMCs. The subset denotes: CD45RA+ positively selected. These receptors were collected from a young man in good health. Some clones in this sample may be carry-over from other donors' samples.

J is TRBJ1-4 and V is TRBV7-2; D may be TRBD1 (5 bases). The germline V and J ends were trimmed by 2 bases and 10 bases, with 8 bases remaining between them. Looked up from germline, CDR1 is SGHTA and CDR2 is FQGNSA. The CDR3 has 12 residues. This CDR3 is CASSLLRGKLFF. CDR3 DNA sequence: TGTGCCAGCAGCTTATTAAGGGGAAAACTGTTTTTT. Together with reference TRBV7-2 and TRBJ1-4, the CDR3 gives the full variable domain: GAGVSQSPSNKVTEKGKDVELRCDPISGHTALYWYRQSLGQGLEFLIYFQGNSAPDKSGLPSDRFSAERTGGSVSTLTIQRTQQEDSAVYLCASSLLRGKLFFGSGTQLSVL.

This chain's CDR3 is CASSKTGTAQPQHF. The CDR3 nucleotides are TGTGCCAGCAGCAAGACAGGGACCGCTCAGCCCCAGCATTTT. The chain uses TRBV28 and TRBJ1-5, with 7 bases lining up with TRBD1. The length of the CDR3 is 14 residues. V dropped 6 bases and J dropped 6; count of bases not matched to a gene: 8. Germline V lookup: CDR1 MDHEN, CDR2 SYDVKM.

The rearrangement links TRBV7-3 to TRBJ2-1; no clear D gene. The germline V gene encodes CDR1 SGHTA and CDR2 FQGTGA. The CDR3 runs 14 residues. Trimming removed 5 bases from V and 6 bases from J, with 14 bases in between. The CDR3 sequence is CASSPETASNEQFF. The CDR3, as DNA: TGTGCCAGCAGCCCCGAGACGGCCAGCAATGAGCAGTTCTTC.

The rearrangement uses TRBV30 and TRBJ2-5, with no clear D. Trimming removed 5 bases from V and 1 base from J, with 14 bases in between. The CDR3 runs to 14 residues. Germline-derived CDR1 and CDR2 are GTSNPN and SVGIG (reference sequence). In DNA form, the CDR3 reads TGTGCCTGGGCCTCTGGTAACGTCCAAGAGACCCAGTACTTC. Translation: CAWASGNVQETQYF. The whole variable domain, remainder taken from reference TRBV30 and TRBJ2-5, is SQTIHQWPATLVQPVGSPLSLECTVEGTSNPNLYWYRQAAGRGLQLLFYSVGIGQISSEVPQNLSASRPQDRQFILSSKKLLLSDSGFYLCAWASGNVQETQYFGPGTRLLVL.

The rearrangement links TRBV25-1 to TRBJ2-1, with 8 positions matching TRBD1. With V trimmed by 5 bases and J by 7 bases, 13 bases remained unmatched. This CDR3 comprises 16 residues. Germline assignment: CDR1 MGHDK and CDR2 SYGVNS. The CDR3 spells CASSNNRQGWPNEQFF. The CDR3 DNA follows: TGTGCCAGCAGTAATAACCGACAGGGGTGGCCTAATGAGCAGTTCTTC. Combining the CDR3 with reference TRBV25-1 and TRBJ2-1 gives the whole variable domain EADIYQTPRYLVIGTGKKITLECSQTMGHDKMYWYQQDPGMELHLIHYSYGVNSTEKGDLSSESTVSRIRTEHFPLTLESARPSHTSQYLCASSNNRQGWPNEQFFGPGTRLTVL.

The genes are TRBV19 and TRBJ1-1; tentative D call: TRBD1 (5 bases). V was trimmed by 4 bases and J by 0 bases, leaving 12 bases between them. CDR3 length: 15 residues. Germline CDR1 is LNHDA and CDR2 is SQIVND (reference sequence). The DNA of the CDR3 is TGTGCCAGTAGTACGTCGACAGAAATGAACACTGAAGCTTTCTTT. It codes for CASSTSTEMNTEAFF.

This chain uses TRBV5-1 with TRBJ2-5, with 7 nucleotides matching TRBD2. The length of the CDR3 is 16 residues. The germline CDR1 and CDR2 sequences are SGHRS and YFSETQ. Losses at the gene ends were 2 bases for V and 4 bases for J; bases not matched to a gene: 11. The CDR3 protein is CASSFSAGVRRETQYF. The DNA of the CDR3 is TGCGCCAGCAGCTTTTCTGCGGGAGTTCGCCGAGAGACCCAGTACTTC.